This T cell receptor (beta chain) was identified during a study of shared T cell receptors in the human thymus. Germline V CDR1 and CDR2: SGHTA, FQGNSA. The CDR3 has 16 residues. The V and J ends lost 5 bases and 3 bases, in that order; junction bases with no gene match: 9. Here immunoSEQ multiplex PCR was the method, and the copy in TCRdb shows in-frame clones only, minus some. Found here are about 540,000 clones, around 82% of them singletons; the top ten hold roughly 0.013%. These data were also reused for a study on human thymus T cells. That source adds: Resections from corrective heart surgery provided thymus tissue. Thymic and blood repertoires appeared to carry a bias in their V and J gene usage. Related research described thymic repertoires that were highly overlapping among unrelated individuals.

The chain joins TRBV7-2 to TRBJ2-4; TRBD1 matches 8 bases. Sequenced material: thymocytes. This receptor was taken from a boy in the first two years of life with a congenital heart defect. The CDR3 protein is CASSPLDRAGKNIQYF. DNA for the CDR3: TGTGCCAGCAGCCCATTGGACAGGGCCGGCAAAAACATTCAGTACTTC.